These T cell receptor beta chains were read from a single sample in a study of long-term antiretroviral therapy in people with HIV. Profiling relied on immunoSEQ multiplex PCR, and the TCRdb table lists in-frame clones only, not all of them. The sample lists approximately 21,000 clones, about four fifths occurring once. This specimen consisted of unsorted PBMCs, obtained 1.5 years after starting antiretroviral therapy. These receptors all come from a man aged 25 to 40 with HIV. CDR3s include the opening cysteine and the closing phenylalanine or tryptophan. The order of the fields is V gene, J gene, clone size, D gene, CDR3 DNA, CDR3 protein. D genes are given only for firm matches. Not all rows give a size; the values are once, few, many and, for expanded clones, a class.

TRBV4-3	TRBJ2-1	NA	TRBD2	TGCGCCAGCAGCCAAGAGATTAGCGGGGGGGTCAATGAGCAGTTCTTC	CASSQEISGGVNEQFF
TRBV4-2	TRBJ1-4	NA	NA	TGTGCCAGCAGCCAAGAGCAGTTAGGTGAAAAACTGTTTTTT	CASSQEQLGEKLFF
TRBV5-4	TRBJ2-5	NA	TRBD2	TGTGCCAGCAGCATGGCGGGAGCGGAGACCCAGTACTTC	CASSMAGAETQYF
TRBV2	TRBJ1-2	NA	NA	TGTGCCAGCAGTGATCGACAGAACTATGGCTACACCTTC	CASSDRQNYGYTF
TRBV28	TRBJ2-7	once	NA	TGTGCCAGCAGGTCCCCCCCAGGGCGTGAAACCTACGAGCAGTACTTC	CASRSPPGRETYEQYF
TRBV11-3	TRBJ2-3	NA	TRBD2	TGTGCCAGCAGGGGGACTAGCGAAGATACGCAGTATTTT	CASRGTSEDTQYF
TRBV29-1	TRBJ1-5	NA	TRBD1	TGCAGCGTTGTTGGGACAGGGCTGAATCAGCCCCAGCATTTT	CSVVGTGLNQPQHF
TRBV30	TRBJ2-2	NA	NA	TGTGCCTGGAGTCTGCCTGAGACAGGGGAGCTGTTTTTT	CAWSLPETGELFF
TRBV28	TRBJ1-1	NA	NA	TGTGCCAGCAGTTTCCCGGTTTCGAACACTGAAGCTTTCTTT	CASSFPVSNTEAFF
TRBV7-9	TRBJ1-5	NA	TRBD1	TGTGCCAGCAGCCGGGACAGGGGGGATCAGCCCCAGCATTTT	CASSRDRGDQPQHF
TRBV5-6	TRBJ2-5	NA	NA	TGTGCCAGCAGCTTGTCGTCGGAGAGACCCCAGTACTTC	CASSLSSERPQYF
TRBV7-2	TRBJ2-1	NA	TRBD2	TGTGCCAGCAGCTTAAAGGCGGGGGGGCAGTACAATGAGCAGTTCTTC	CASSLKAGGQYNEQFF
TRBV19	TRBJ2-3	NA	NA	TGTGCCAGTAGCCAGAGTATTACAGATACGCAGTATTTT	CASSQSITDTQYF
TRBV10-2	TRBJ2-5	once	NA	TGCGCCAGCACCGAAGGGCTAGAAGGGACCCAGTACTTC	CASTEGLEGTQYF
TRBV28	TRBJ1-2	once	NA	TGTGCCAGCAGTTTAATTCCGGCCTATGGCTACACCTTC	CASSLIPAYGYTF
TRBV7-7	TRBJ2-2	NA	TRBD1	TGTGCTAGCAGCTTAGTCGGACAGGGAACCGGGGAGCTGTTTTTT	CASSLVGQGTGELFF
TRBV14	TRBJ2-2	NA	NA	TGTGCCAGCAGCCTCGGACAGATGAACACCGGGGAGCTGTTTTTT	CASSLGQMNTGELFF
TRBV6-1	TRBJ2-4	NA	NA	TGTGCCAGCAGTGAAGCGGTAGCCAAAAACATTCAGTACTTC	CASSEAVAKNIQYF
TRBV5-5	TRBJ2-7	NA	NA	TGTGCCAGCAGCTTGTCTCAGGGCCCCTACGAGCAGTACTTC	CASSLSQGPYEQYF
TRBV29-1	TRBJ2-2	NA	NA	TGCAGCGTTGACGGGGGCCCGAACACCGGGGAGCTGTTTTTT	CSVDGGPNTGELFF
TRBV30	TRBJ1-1	few	NA	TGTGCCTGGACCGACAACACTGAAGCTTTCTTT	CAWTDNTEAFF
TRBV18	TRBJ2-1	NA	NA	TGTGCCAGCTCACCAGAGGGAGATGAGCAGTTCTTC	CASSPEGDEQFF
TRBV5-6	TRBJ2-5	NA	NA	TGTGCCAGCAGCTTGGCCGGAATCGAGACCCAGTACTTC	CASSLAGIETQYF
TRBV19	TRBJ2-2	NA	NA	TGTGCCAGTAGTCCGGGGCCCGGGGAGCTGTTTTTT	CASSPGPGELFF
TRBV5-6	TRBJ2-5	NA	TRBD1	TGTGCCAGCATCCCCAGGGGGCTGGGAGAGACCCAGTACTTC	CASIPRGLGETQYF
TRBV10-3	TRBJ2-5	NA	TRBD1	TGTGCCATCAGTGAGGGGGCGGGACAGGGGGCAAGAAAGACCCAGTACTTC	CAISEGAGQGARKTQYF
TRBV11-2	TRBJ2-7	once	NA	TGTGCCAGCAGCTTAGATCCCTTGGTCGAGCAGTACTTC	CASSLDPLVEQYF
TRBV7-6	TRBJ2-7	NA	TRBD1	TGTGCCAGCAGCTCGGGACAGTCCTACGAGCAGTACTTC	CASSSGQSYEQYF
TRBV9	TRBJ2-1	NA	TRBD1	TGTGCCAGCAGCGTAGGAGACCCGGGACAGGGTTTGAATGAGCAGTTCTTC	CASSVGDPGQGLNEQFF
TRBV4-3	TRBJ2-1	NA	TRBD2	TGCGCCAGCAGCCAAGAGGGCGGGAGGGCAGCGGGAAATGAGCAGTTCTTC	CASSQEGGRAAGNEQFF
TRBV5-6	TRBJ1-2	NA	TRBD1	TGTGTGGGGAGTCGACAGGGCAACTATGGCTACACCTTC	CVGSRQGNYGYTF
TRBV10-3	TRBJ2-5	NA	TRBD1	TGTGCCATCGGGGCCGGGACAGGGGATGAGACCCAGTACTTC	CAIGAGTGDETQYF
TRBV4-3	TRBJ2-2	NA	NA	TGCGCCAGCAGCCGAGAGGGAGCGAACACCGGGGAGCTGTTTTTT	CASSREGANTGELFF
TRBV5-6	TRBJ2-1	NA	TRBD2	TGTGCCAGCAGCTTGGTCGTTGCGGGAGGGCCGATACTCTTC	CASSLVVAGGPILF
TRBV28	TRBJ2-7	few	NA	TGTGCCAGCGGAGAGAGCTCCTACGAGCAGTACTTC	CASGESSYEQYF
TRBV19	TRBJ2-5	NA	NA	TGTGCCAGTAGTATGCAGGGGAGGGAGACCCAGTACTTC	CASSMQGRETQYF
TRBV30	TRBJ1-6	NA	NA	TGTGCCTGGGATGACAGGCGGAATTCACCCCTCCACTTT	CAWDDRRNSPLHF
TRBV4-3	TRBJ2-5	NA	TRBD2	TGCGCCAGCAGCCGAGAACTAGCGGACCAAGAGACCCAGTACTTC	CASSRELADQETQYF
TRBV2	TRBJ2-7	NA	NA	TGTGCCAGCAGTGAATGGGGACCAGAGCAGTACTTC	CASSEWGPEQYF
TRBV27	TRBJ2-3	NA	TRBD2	TGTGCCAGCAGTTTTTTGGCGGGGGGGTTGGATACGCAGTATTTT	CASSFLAGGLDTQYF
TRBV2	TRBJ1-2	NA	NA	TGTGCCAGCAGTGGTGCAGGAGACTATGGCTACACCTTC	CASSGAGDYGYTF
TRBV7-9	TRBJ2-7	NA	NA	TGTGCCAGCAGCCCCTTGAGTTCACAGGGATTCTACGAGCAGTACTTC	CASSPLSSQGFYEQYF
TRBV15	TRBJ2-7	once	TRBD1	TGTGCCACCAGCGGGGGTGGGACAGTGACCTACGAGCAGTACTTC	CATSGGGTVTYEQYF
TRBV4-1	TRBJ1-3	NA	NA	TGCGCCAGCAGTTCTGGACAGCCTTCCTCTGGAAACACCATATATTTT	CASSSGQPSSGNTIYF
TRBV30	TRBJ1-1	NA	NA	TGTGCCTGGAGAGTACAGTCCAACACTGAAGCTTTCTTT	CAWRVQSNTEAFF
TRBV10-3	TRBJ1-1	NA	NA	TGTGCCATCAGCCGGACCGGGGGCACTGAAGCTTTCTTT	CAISRTGGTEAFF
TRBV29-1	TRBJ2-5	NA	NA	TGCAGCGTTGAAGGCCCCGAGACCCAGTACTTC	CSVEGPETQYF
TRBV6-6	TRBJ1-5	NA	NA	TGTGCCAGCAGTTCGATGAGCAATCAGCCCCAGCATTTT	CASSSMSNQPQHF
TRBV27	TRBJ2-7	NA	TRBD2	TGTGCCAGCAGTTTAAGATCAGTAGAACTAGCGGGGGGGGTGAAGTACTTC	CASSLRSVELAGGVKYF
TRBV28	TRBJ2-7	once	NA	TGTGCCAGCAGTTCAGGGGCCACCTACGAGCAGTACTTC	CASSSGATYEQYF
TRBV6-5	TRBJ2-7	NA	TRBD2	TGTGCCAGCAGGCTATGGACTAGTTCTACCTACGAGCAGTACTTC	CASRLWTSSTYEQYF